These 28 T cell receptor beta chains were all obtained from the same sample, sequenced in a study of blood T cells in healthy people across ages. The use of a sample-barcoded 5' primer and a J-beta primer mix characterized a second PCR of roughly 7 to 11 cycles. Using its own MiXCR run on the 5' RACE reads, TCRdb lists one record per CDR3 protein. The data contain some 1.6 million distinct CDR3 sequences, 30% to 35% of them singletons. The source material was blood. These receptors all stem from a woman aged 25 to 39 in good health.

The chain combines TRBV28 with TRBJ1-2; tentative D call: TRBD1 (5 bases). Germline CDR1 is MDHEN and CDR2 is SYDVKM. With 5 bases removed from V and 11 bases from J, the gap between germline ends came to 12 bases. CDR3 size: 11 residues. The CDR3 is CASSRSGTYTF. The CDR3 coding sequence is TGTGCCAGCAGTAGGTCCGGGACTTACACCTTC.

The CDR3: CSARPQGRSEQFF. The CDR3 DNA reads TGCAGTGCTAGACCCCAGGGTCGGAGTGAGCAGTTCTTC. The chain employs TRBV20-1 and TRBJ2-1; D might be TRBD1 (5 bases). Trimming stripped 2 bases from V and 9 bases from J, with 14 bases between. Per germline, CDR1 DFQATT and CDR2 SNEGSKA (reference sequence). The CDR3 extends over 13 amino acids.

CDR3 nucleotide sequence: TGCAGTGCTTGCCCGGAACAGTCGAACACTGAAGCTTTCTTT. As protein: CSACPEQSNTEAFF. The J gene is TRBJ1-1, the V gene TRBV20-1; D ambiguous. The CDR3 has 14 residues. V was pared by 5 bases and J by 1 base, with 14 bases between. Germline V gene data show CDR1 as DFQATT and CDR2 as SNEGSKA (reference sequence).

This clonotype was observed a few times. J is TRBJ1-2 and V is TRBV20-1; TRBD1 might be the D (5 bases). In germline, CDR1 is DFQATT, CDR2 SNEGSKA (reference sequence). CDR3 length equals 16 residues. With 5 bases removed from V and 7 bases from J, the gap between germline ends came to 26 bases. In nucleotides, the CDR3 is TGCAGTGCTGCCCTAGGTCCTCAGGGTTTGGGGGGTGGCTACACCTTC. Translating gives CSAALGPQGLGGGYTF.

The chain carries TRBV20-1 and TRBJ2-5, with 11 bases identical to TRBD2. The V gene's germline CDR1 is DFQATT and CDR2 SNEGSKA (reference sequence). The V gene end was trimmed by 6 bases and the J gene end by 1 base; junction bases not matched to a gene: 7. This CDR3 contains 15 residues. CDR3 in amino acids: CSAQDSGGAQETQYF. Written as DNA, the CDR3 is TGCAGTGCCCAGGATAGCGGGGGGGCCCAAGAGACCCAGTACTTC.

This sequence joins TRBV10-3 and TRBJ2-1; weak D call: TRBD1 (6 bases). The V end lost 6 bases, the J end lost 5 bases, and 23 bases lay between the germline ends. There are 17 residues in the CDR3. CDR1 and CDR2 from the germline V gene are ENHRY and SYGVKD. This CDR3 reads CAIRDPQGLTSHNEQFF. The CDR3 DNA reads as TGTGCCATCAGGGACCCTCAGGGGCTAACGTCACACAATGAGCAGTTCTTC.

This clonotype was seen a few times. The rearrangement joins TRBV10-3 to TRBJ1-2; TRBD1 is a possible D gene (5 bases). Trimming cost V 0 bases and J 4 bases, with 12 bases left between them. This CDR3 is built from 15 residues. Germline V CDR1 and CDR2: ENHRY, SYGVKD. The CDR3 nucleotides read TGTGCCATCAGTGAGTCTGTGTACAGGTCCTATGGCTACACCTTC. Translating it yields CAISESVYRSYGYTF.

This clonotype was observed a handful of times. J is TRBJ1-2 and V is TRBV12-3 or TRBV12-4; D gene ambiguous. Deletions cut 3 bases from V and 0 bases from J, with 11 bases between. This CDR3 is built from 15 residues. The CDR3 nucleotides read TGTGCCAGCAGTTTTGGGGTCATAGCTAACTATGGCTACACCTTC. Translation: CASSFGVIANYGYTF.

The chain joins TRBV20-1 to TRBJ1-1; TRBD1 is a possible D gene (6 bases). The CDR3 has 14 amino acids. CDR1 is DFQATT and CDR2 is SNEGSKA in the germline V gene (reference sequence). Trimming removed 4 bases at V and 6 bases at J, with 18 bases between. The CDR3 DNA reads TGCAGTGCTATTCTAGGGGGGGCGGGAGCTGAAGCTTTCTTT. Translated, it gives CSAILGGAGAEAFF.

This clonotype was counted between two and nine times. This sequence joins TRBV11-3 and TRBJ2-7, with 8 bases aligning to TRBD2. V dropped 3 bases and J dropped 5; count of bases not matched to a gene: 9. Germline V gene lookup returns CDR1 SGHNT and CDR2 YENEEA. The CDR3 has 15 amino acids. For the CDR3, the DNA is TGTGCCAGCAGCTTTAGCGGGAAACCTTCGGACGAGCAGTACTTC. Residues: CASSFSGKPSDEQYF. The full variable domain, in which reference TRBV11-3 and TRBJ2-7 provide the parts outside the CDR3, is EAGVVQSPRYKIIEKKQPVAFWCNPISGHNTLYWYLQNLGQGPELLIRYENEEAVDDSQLPKDRFSAERLKGVDSTLKIQPAELGDSAVYLCASSFSGKPSDEQYFGPGTRLTVT.

The DNA of the CDR3 is TGCAGTGCTAGAGATTCGGGGACGGTCGGCGAGCAGTACTTC. Protein product: CSARDSGTVGEQYF. The chain recombines TRBV20-1 with TRBJ2-7, with D possibly called TRBD1 or TRBD2 (5 bases each). Germline V lookup: CDR1 DFQATT, CDR2 SNEGSKA (reference sequence). V was trimmed by 0 bases and J by 6 bases, leaving 15 bases between them. This CDR3 contains 14 residues.

The chain links TRBV3-1 to TRBJ1-2, with D perhaps matching TRBD1 (5 bases). Trimming took off 7 bases at V and 4 bases at J, with 16 bases between the two ends. The CDR3 has 14 amino acids. Germline V gives CDR1 LGHDT, CDR2 YNNKEL (reference sequence). CDR3 residues: CASTTGVSLYGYTF. CDR3 nucleotides: TGTGCCAGCACTACGGGGGTCTCCCTCTATGGCTACACCTTC.

Points on this clonotype: A much larger clone sits a single nucleotide away, making a read error possible. The V call is TRBV28, the J call TRBJ2-7; D possibly uses TRBD1 or TRBD2 (5 bases each). The germline gives CDR1 MDHEN, CDR2 SYDVKM. The CDR3 is made up of 15 amino acids. The CDR3 DNA sequence: TGTGCCAGCAGCCCAGGGACCCTTAGCTCCTACAAGCAGTACTTC. Its protein is CASSPGTLSSYKQYF. Looking up the rest from reference TRBV28 and TRBJ2-7 gives the full variable domain: DVKVTQSSRYLVKRTGEKVFLECVQDMDHENMFWYRQDPGLGLRLIYFSYDVKMKEKGDIPEGYSVSREKKERFSLILESASTNQTSMYLCASSPGTLSSYKQYFGPGTRLTVT.

With respect to this clonotype: A much larger clone lies a single base off, so this may be a read error. The chain joins TRBV10-3 to TRBJ2-5; 7 positions agree with TRBD1. CDR3 length: 19 amino acids. Germline values: CDR1 ENHRY, CDR2 SYGVKD. This CDR3 reads CTISESVRGGQMERETQYF. CDR3 bases: TGTACCATCAGTGAGTCAGTAAGAGGGGGCCAGATGGAGCGGGAGACCCAGTACTTC.

This clonotype was seen a few times. The chain is built from TRBV20-1 and TRBJ1-5; 11 nucleotides align to TRBD1. J gave up 3 bases and V 3 bases, and 1 base lay outside the gene matches. CDR1 and CDR2 from the germline V gene are DFQATT and SNEGSKA (reference sequence). The CDR3 covers 14 residues. Written as DNA, the CDR3 is TGCAGTGCTAGGGACAGGGGGCTCAATCAGCCCCAGCATTTT. Protein: CSARDRGLNQPQHF.

The V gene is TRBV6-1, the J gene TRBJ2-5, with D maybe TRBD2 (5 bases). Gene TRBJ2-7 matches the end of the DNA better, so the J call may be wrong. The CDR3 spans 14 residues. Germline V CDR1 and CDR2: MNHNS, SASEGT. The CDR3 DNA sequence: TGTGCCAGCAGTGAAGTATCTTTCGGGGACGAGCAGTACTTC. Translating it yields CASSEVSFGDEQYF.

The rearrangement links TRBV5-5 to TRBJ1-5; possibly TRBD1 for D (6 bases). The CDR3 has 14 residues. The germline gives CDR1 SGHKS, CDR2 YYEKEE (reference sequence). With 4 bases removed from V and 4 bases from J, the gap between germline ends came to 12 bases. CDR3 DNA sequence: TGTGCCAGCAGCCCGACAGGAGTTAATCAGCCCCAGCATTTT. As protein: CASSPTGVNQPQHF. Full variable domain (outside the CDR3, taken from reference TRBV5-5 and TRBJ1-5): DAGVTQSPTHLIKTRGQQVTLRCSPISGHKSVSWYQQVLGQGPQFIFQYYEKEERGRGNFPDRFSARQFPNYSSELNVNALLLGDSALYLCASSPTGVNQPQHFGDGTRLSIL.

This clonotype has more than one count but fewer than ten. The CDR3 loop reads CASSLGRQGYNYGYTF. CDR3 DNA: TGTGCCAGCAGCTTAGGAAGGCAGGGATATAACTATGGCTACACCTTC. The chain carries TRBV7-9 and TRBJ1-2; D is possibly TRBD1 (5 bases). Trimming took off 1 base at V and 1 base at J, with 13 bases between the two ends. Germline CDR1 SEHNR, CDR2 FQNEAQ (reference sequence). The length of the CDR3 is 16 residues.

This clonotype has only a few counts. The chain couples TRBV5-1 to TRBJ2-1; TRBD1 is a possible D gene (5 bases). This CDR3 spans 12 amino acids. The V gene lost 7 bases and the J gene lost 5 bases, with 10 bases spanning the gap. Germline CDR1 reads SGHRS; CDR2 reads YFSETQ. CDR3 protein: CASHKGNNEQFF. The CDR3 DNA reads TGCGCCAGCCACAAGGGGAACAATGAGCAGTTCTTC.

This clonotype was picked up many times. The V gene is TRBV4-1, the J gene TRBJ2-5; TRBD2 matches 9 bases. The CDR3 runs 17 residues. J was trimmed by 5 bases and V by 0 bases; bases with no gene match: 10. Germline V lookup: CDR1 MGHRA, CDR2 YSYEKL. The CDR3 nucleotides are TGCGCCAGCAGCCAAGATGAAAGCGGGAGGCCGCGGGAGACCCAGTACTTC. It translates to CASSQDESGRPRETQYF.

This clonotype was detected many times. The chain has TRBV29-1 and TRBJ2-7, with TRBD1 identical over 8 bases. With V trimmed by 5 bases and J by 1 base, 13 bases remained unmatched. The length of the CDR3 is 16 residues. Per the germline V gene, CDR1 is SQVTM and CDR2 is ANQGSEA. This chain's CDR3 is CSVWDRPEDPSYEQYF. CDR3 nucleotides: TGCAGCGTTTGGGACAGGCCAGAGGATCCTTCCTACGAGCAGTACTTC.

This chain uses TRBV20-1 with TRBJ2-1; 11 bases align to TRBD2. CDR1 is DFQATT and CDR2 is SNEGSKA in the germline V gene (reference sequence). The trim removed 0 bases at V and 8 bases at J, leaving 6 bases unmatched. This CDR3 spans 15 amino acids. The CDR3 DNA follows: TGCAGTGCTAGAGACGCTAGCGGGGGGCAGTATGAGCAGTTCTTC. Its translation: CSARDASGGQYEQFF.

This chain's CDR3 is CASSKNGVTDEAFF. CDR3 sequence (DNA): TGTGCCAGCAGCAAAAATGGGGTAACGGATGAAGCTTTCTTT. The J gene is TRBJ1-1, the V gene TRBV9; D gene uncertain. The V and J ends lost 4 bases and 7 bases respectively, with 17 bases between them. There are 14 residues in the CDR3. The germline V gene has CDR1 SGDLS and CDR2 YYNGEE. Drawing the rest from reference TRBV9 and TRBJ1-1, the complete variable domain is DSGVTQTPKHLITATGQRVTLRCSPRSGDLSVYWYQQSLDQGLQFLIQYYNGEERAKGNILERFSAQQFPDLHSELNLSSLELGDSALYFCASSKNGVTDEAFFGQGTRLTVV.

The chain uses TRBV12-3 or TRBV12-4 and TRBJ1-2; 7 bases are shared with TRBD1. There are 15 residues in the CDR3. Unmatched junction bases numbered 7, after V lost 1 base and J lost 5 bases. In DNA, the CDR3 is TGTGCCAGCAGTTTAGGGTCTAGGGGGCTTTATGGCTACACCTTC. Its protein is CASSLGSRGLYGYTF.

This clonotype was observed a handful of times. This rearrangement joins TRBV7-9 to TRBJ2-1, with 7 bases fitting TRBD2. CDR1 and CDR2 from the germline V gene are SEHNR and FQNEAQ (reference sequence). The CDR3 is 15 residues long. Trimming took 1 base from V and 7 from J; bases not matched to a gene: 7. The CDR3 reads CASSLEGAGENEQFF. CDR3 DNA: TGTGCCAGCAGCTTAGAAGGGGCGGGGGAGAATGAGCAGTTCTTC.

In this sample, this clonotype turned up a few times. V is TRBV2 and J is TRBJ2-7; TRBD1 agrees at 7 bases. The V gene end was trimmed by 6 bases and the J gene end by 3 bases; junction bases not matched to a gene: 8. The CDR3 runs to 14 residues. Looked up from germline, CDR1 is SNHLY and CDR2 is FYNNEI. CDR3 nucleotides: TGTGCCAGCAGGTTACAGGGGACAATCTACGAGCAGTACTTC. Amino acid sequence: CASRLQGTIYEQYF.

The chain is built from TRBV4-1 and TRBJ1-4; D not certain. Trimming shortened V by 0 bases and J by 0 bases, and 8 bases separated the two germline ends. Germline CDR1 and CDR2: MGHRA and YSYEKL. The CDR3 contains 16 residues. CDR3: CASSQDLGATNEKLFF. CDR3 sequence (DNA): TGCGCCAGCAGCCAAGATCTAGGTGCAACTAATGAAAAACTGTTTTTT.

This clonotype was seen a handful of times. DNA of the CDR3: TGCAGCGTTGAAGAGGGACAGGCCAACTATGGCTACACCTTC. It codes for CSVEEGQANYGYTF. The gene calls are TRBV29-1 and TRBJ1-2; 8 bases align to TRBD1. The V segment lost 0 bases and the J segment 2 bases; nucleotides outside the gene matches: 2. The CDR3 length is 14 residues. CDR1 and CDR2 from the germline V gene are SQVTM and ANQGSEA.